This section outlines one TCR beta chain sequence together with its context. This clonotype was seen more than once but under ten times. This receptor's antigen is unknown. The input lacks base qualities; no much larger clone sits a single base away. This sample is drawn from a study of T-cell memory formation after mild COVID-19 (TCRdb year 2021). With regard to the full study: Most TCR sequence clusters were specific to one of the two donors. The cohort comprised two young, previously healthy adult volunteers, one female and one male. In two donors, T-cell clones that expanded and contracted after mild COVID-19 were followed by sequencing TCRalpha and TCRbeta repertoires longitudinally.

Sequenced on an Illumina NovaSeq 6000. cDNA libraries for TCRalpha and TCRbeta were prepared by 5'RACE using constant-segment primers, with sample barcodes and unique molecular identifiers added. RNA was extracted from every sample with Trizol reagent. Libraries were amplified in two PCR steps, with a second sample barcode and Illumina TruSeq adapters added in the second step. Libraries were sequenced on an Illumina NovaSeq with 2 x 150 bp paired-end reads. The authors processed their data as follows. Reads were demultiplexed and collapsed into UMI-guided consensus sequences with migec v1.2.7. Using mixcr v2.1.11, UMI consensuses were aligned to TRA and TRB V and J templates and then assembled into clonotypes. Clonotypes were classified as expanded or contracted when called significant by both edgeR and NoisET, with noise models trained on biological replicates. edgeR calls used a false discovery rate-adjusted p below 0.01 and a log2 fold-change threshold of 1. As an exploratory analysis of dynamics, PCA with hierarchical clustering was applied to max-normalized trajectories of the 1000 most abundant clonotypes. Separately sequenced CD4+ and CD8+ repertoires were used to assign a CD4 or CD8 phenotype to each responding clone. TCRdb reran the public reads through fastp at Q25 and MiXCR, keeping productive beta chains. Entries are consolidated by CDR3 protein sequence, retaining the most common genes and DNA. These V and J calls originate from TCRdb's pipeline instead of the authors' own analysis. For this sample there are under 550,000 distinct CDR3 sequences; around a sixth appear just once. The leading ten clones occupy around an eighth of the sample.

The CDR3 starts with the cysteine, ends with the phenylalanine, and has 19 residues. Just CDR3 DNA is preserved here, 57 bases in frame from base 1. CDR1 and CDR2, looked up from the germline V gene, are LGHNA and YSLEER. For this chain, trimming is 0 bases at the V end and 1 base at the J end, and the number of junction bases without a gene match is 13. Results the study describes overall, beyond this receptor: Some responding clones were found in pre-infection memory, which suggests that pre-existing cross-reactive memory T cells took part in the SARS-CoV-2 response. Clones that contracted from day 15 to 85 showed balanced CD4/CD8 phenotypes, whereas a second wave of clones that expanded from day 15 to 37 leaned towards CD4+. The study included only a couple of mild cases, and larger cohorts that include severe cases with pre-infection samples were judged to be necessary. Contracting CD4+ clones appeared mostly in the CM and EM memory subsets, whereas CD8+ clones were enriched in EMRA. Whether the second-wave clones peaking on day 37 were SARS-CoV-2 specific was not confirmed.

Ficoll-Paque density gradient centrifugation was used to isolate PBMCs. The receptor comes from an adult woman who had mild COVID-19 (a few samples of this study predate the infection). The sample titles of this study are shuffled in the database, so cell type and time point are left out; the donor was told from shared clones. This sequence uses TRBV4-3 and TRBJ2-3; 7 of the junction bases match TRBD2. Sequenced: PBMCs or a T cell subset sorted from them (not recorded which). In nucleotide form, the sequence is TGCGCCAGCAGCCAAGAAGGTATTGGGCGGGAGCCGTGCACAGATACGCAGTATTTT. The encoded protein is CASSQEGIGREPCTDTQYF.